This note documents a single TCR beta chain sequence. Its recognized antigen is unknown. Nothing much larger sits one base from this clone, and base qualities are not available. Receptors were amplified or captured by PCR. The reads were generated on an Illumina HiSeq 2500. To reduce PCR and sequencing biases, unique molecular identifiers were incorporated into the TCR beta cDNA libraries. Per 1 to 10 million input T cells, some 500,000 cDNA molecules were obtained, such that each molecule approximated one T cell. The patient libraries were prepared and sequenced with the same protocol used for the earlier healthy control dataset. Samples belonging to the same batch were prepared together, multiplexed and sequenced on a shared HiSeq lane. The paper's data handling went like this. MIGEC was used to process the raw barcoded reads, and molecular identifier groups with only a single read were discarded before consensus assembly and CDR3 extraction. Clonotype tables were post-analysed with VDJtools, normalizing diversity by down-sampling all datasets to the smallest sample size. To correct batch-related cross-sample contamination, repertoire overlap clustering matched CDR3 amino acid sequences but not nucleotide sequences. TCRdb ran its own pipeline on the public reads, namely fastp trimming at Q25 and MiXCR clone calling, and kept in-frame beta chains. Each entry merges the rows of one CDR3 protein and shows their most common DNA and genes. TCRdb, rather than the study authors, made the V and J calls. In all, the sample holds about 820,000 distinct CDR3 sequences, and approximately 50% of those were seen once. The ten largest clones capture 4.6% of the sample.

To demonstrate the VDJtools post-analysis software, the study profiled TCR beta repertoires from the peripheral blood of 10 to 15 young patients with multiple sclerosis. The multiple sclerosis patients were children and adolescents ranging in age from roughly 6 to 16 years. This sample was included in a study of post-analysis software for immune sequencing data (dated by TCRdb to about 2015). Background on the whole study: Disease courses on record covered relapsing-remitting, secondary progressive and progressive-relapsing multiple sclerosis, though some patients had no subtype annotation. A subset of samples was prepared in parallel using single-end sample barcoding, then pooled and co-amplified after Illumina adapter ligation. The patient repertoires were set against 10 to 11 previously published healthy control repertoires from donors whose ages ranged from roughly 6 to 26 years. The investigation overall reported the following: The control group was slightly older than the multiple sclerosis patient group. Compared with controls, multiple sclerosis patients had significantly lower normalized Chao1 diversity, a finding suggesting substantial peripheral T-cell clonal expansion. Patients showed significantly higher frequencies than controls for a handful of TRBV segments, among them TRBV5-6, TRBV5-1 and TRBV20-1. When samples were clustered directly using the F measure, samples prepared in the same batch co-clustered strongly, which prompted a batch-effect correction.

The CDR3 runs 14 amino acids, cysteine and phenylalanine included. Only the CDR3 DNA is retained, 42 bases long and in frame from the first base. As encoded in the germline V gene (reference sequence), CDR1 is DFQATT while CDR2 is SNEGSKA. The germline V end is reduced by 6 bases and the J end by 1 base; junction bases left unmatched: 8. The clonotype originates from a girl under 18 with multiple sclerosis. The chain is encoded by TRBV20-1 joined to TRBJ2-5; TRBD1 fits 7 bases in the junction. Sequences were obtained from blood. Read as DNA, the sequence is TGCAGTGCCGCCGGGACAGCGTCCCAAGAGACCCAGTACTTC. Protein translation: CSAAGTASQETQYF.